This TCR beta chain emerged from a study of shared clonotypes between healthy human individuals. At the level of the study: The donor pool was made up of a couple of women and three men aged 18 to 49.

From germline, CDR1 is MDHEN and CDR2 SYDVKM. The junction had 14 bases not matched to a gene; V was cut back by 6 bases and J by 3 bases. The CDR3 is made up of 16 amino acids. TCRdb's copy holds only in-frame clones and misses some; the assay was immunoSEQ multiplex PCR. The data hold millions of clones, with over 85% observed a single time. Naive CD8 isolation took CD45RO-negative cells positively selected for CCR7 and excluded terminally differentiated effector memory CD45RA+ cells. The chain couples TRBV28 to TRBJ2-7; the match to TRBD1 covers 7 bases. Specimen: naive CD8+ T cells sorted from blood. This TCR derives from a man aged 18 to 30 in good health. CDR3 nucleotides: TGTGCCAGCAGCCCACCCCCCGACAGGGAGCTCTACGAGCAGTACTTC. Its protein product is CASSPPPDRELYEQYF.